The clone carrying this T cell receptor beta chain was counted between two and nine times. This record belongs to a study of T cells in Graves' hyperthyroidism and ophthalmopathy. Amplification targeted TCR beta CDR3 regions from RNA transcripts. HTBI primers were the set used in a first-round RT-PCR of the TCR CDR3. TCRdb re-called the multiplex PCR reads with MiXCR, one entry per CDR3 protein. This table holds about 600,000 distinct CDR3 sequences, about 16% found once. V was clipped by 7 bases and J by 1 base; unmatched bases: 6. Germline CDR1 SEHNR, CDR2 FQNEAQ (reference sequence). This CDR3 has 15 amino acids.

The TCR comes from a woman in her thirties or forties with Graves' ophthalmopathy. The V gene is TRBV7-9, the J gene TRBJ2-4, with 8 bases aligning to TRBD2. What was sequenced was blood. CDR3 amino acids: CASTHGGAAKNIQYF. In nucleotides, the CDR3 is TGTGCCAGCACCCACGGGGGGGCGGCCAAAAACATTCAGTACTTC.